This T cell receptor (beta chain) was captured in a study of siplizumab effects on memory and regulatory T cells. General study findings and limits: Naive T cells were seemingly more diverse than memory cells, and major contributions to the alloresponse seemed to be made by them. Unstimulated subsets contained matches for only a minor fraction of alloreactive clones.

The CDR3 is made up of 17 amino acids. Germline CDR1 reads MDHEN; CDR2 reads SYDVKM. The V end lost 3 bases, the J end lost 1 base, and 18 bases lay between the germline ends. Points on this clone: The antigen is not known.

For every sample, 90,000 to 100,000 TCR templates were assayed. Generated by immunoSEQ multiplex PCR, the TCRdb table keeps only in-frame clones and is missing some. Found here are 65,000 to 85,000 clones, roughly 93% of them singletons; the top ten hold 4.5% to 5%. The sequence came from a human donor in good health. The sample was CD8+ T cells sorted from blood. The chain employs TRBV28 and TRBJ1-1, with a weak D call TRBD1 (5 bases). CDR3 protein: CASSFRGGYPANTEAFF. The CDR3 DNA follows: TGTGCCAGCAGTTTCCGGGGGGGATATCCTGCGAACACTGAAGCTTTCTTT.